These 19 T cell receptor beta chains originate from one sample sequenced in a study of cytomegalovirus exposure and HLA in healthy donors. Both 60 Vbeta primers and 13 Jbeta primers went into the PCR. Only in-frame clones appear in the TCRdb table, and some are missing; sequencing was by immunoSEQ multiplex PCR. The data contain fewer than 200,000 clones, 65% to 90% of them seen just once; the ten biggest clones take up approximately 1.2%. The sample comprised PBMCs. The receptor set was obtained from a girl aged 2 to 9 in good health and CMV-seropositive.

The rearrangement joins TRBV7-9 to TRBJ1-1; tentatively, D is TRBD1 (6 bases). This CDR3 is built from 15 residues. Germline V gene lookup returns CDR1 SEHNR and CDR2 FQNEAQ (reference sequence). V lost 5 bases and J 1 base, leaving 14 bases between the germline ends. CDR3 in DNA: TGTGCCAGCAGCACGGTCAGGGGTAAGAACACTGAAGCTTTCTTT. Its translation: CASSTVRGKNTEAFF.

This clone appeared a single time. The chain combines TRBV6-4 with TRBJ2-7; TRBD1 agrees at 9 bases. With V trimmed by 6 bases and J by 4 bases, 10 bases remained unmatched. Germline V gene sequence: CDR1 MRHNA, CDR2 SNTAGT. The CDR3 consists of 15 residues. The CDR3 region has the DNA TGTGCCAGCAGGGTACCGGGACAGGGTGGATACGAGCAGTACTTC. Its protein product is CASRVPGQGGYEQYF.

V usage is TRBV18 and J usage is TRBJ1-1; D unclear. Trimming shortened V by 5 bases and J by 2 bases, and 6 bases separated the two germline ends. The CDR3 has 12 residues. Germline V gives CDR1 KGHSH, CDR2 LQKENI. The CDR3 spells CASSTGNTEAFF. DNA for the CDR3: TGTGCCAGCTCAACGGGAAACACTGAAGCTTTCTTT.

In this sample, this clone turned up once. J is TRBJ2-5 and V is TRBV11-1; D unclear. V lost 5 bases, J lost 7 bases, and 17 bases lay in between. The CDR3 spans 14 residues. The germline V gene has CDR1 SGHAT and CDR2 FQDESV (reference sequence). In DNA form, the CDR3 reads TGTGCCAGCAGCCCGTATGGGCTCTTGGGGACCCAGTACTTC. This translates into CASSPYGLLGTQYF.

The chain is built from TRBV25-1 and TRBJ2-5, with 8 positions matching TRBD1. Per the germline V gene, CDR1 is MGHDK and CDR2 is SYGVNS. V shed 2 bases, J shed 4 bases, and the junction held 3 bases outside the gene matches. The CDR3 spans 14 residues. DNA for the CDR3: TGTGCCAGCAGTGAACCGGGGACAGGAGAGACCCAGTACTTC. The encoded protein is CASSEPGTGETQYF.

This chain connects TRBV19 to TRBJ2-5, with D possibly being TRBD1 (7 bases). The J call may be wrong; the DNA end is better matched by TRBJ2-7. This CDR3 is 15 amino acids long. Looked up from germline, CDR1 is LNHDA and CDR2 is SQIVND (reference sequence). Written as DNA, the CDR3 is TGTGCCAGTAGTCCAGCGGCGGGACAGTTCTACGAGCAGTACTTC. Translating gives CASSPAAGQFYEQYF.

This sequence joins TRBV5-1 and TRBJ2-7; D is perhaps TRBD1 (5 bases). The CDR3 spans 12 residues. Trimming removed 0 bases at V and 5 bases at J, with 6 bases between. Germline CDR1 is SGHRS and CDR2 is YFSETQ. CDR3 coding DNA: TGCGCCAGCAGCTTGGGGACAAACGAGCAGTACTTC. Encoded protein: CASSLGTNEQYF.

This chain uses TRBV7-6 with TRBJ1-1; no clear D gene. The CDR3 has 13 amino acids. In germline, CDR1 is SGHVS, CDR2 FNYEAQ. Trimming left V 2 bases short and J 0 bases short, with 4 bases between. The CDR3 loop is CASSLQMNTEAFF. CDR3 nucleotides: TGTGCCAGCAGCTTACAGATGAACACTGAAGCTTTCTTT. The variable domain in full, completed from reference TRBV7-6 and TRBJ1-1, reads GAGVSQSPRYKVTKRGQDVALRCDPISGHVSLYWYRQALGQGPEFLTYFNYEAQQDKSGLPNDRFSAERPEGSISTLTIQRTEQRDSAMYRCASSLQMNTEAFFGQGTRLTVV.

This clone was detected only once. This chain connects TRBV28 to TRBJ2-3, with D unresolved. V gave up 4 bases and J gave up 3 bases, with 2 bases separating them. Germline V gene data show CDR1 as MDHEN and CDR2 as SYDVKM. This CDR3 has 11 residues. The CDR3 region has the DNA TGTGCCAGCAGTTCAACAGATACGCAGTATTTT. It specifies CASSSTDTQYF.

The CDR3 is CASQGSGGLYNEQFF. CDR3 nucleotide sequence: TGTGCCTCCCAGGGATCAGGGGGTCTCTACAATGAGCAGTTCTTC. The rearrangement links TRBV10-3 to TRBJ2-1; 7 positions agree with TRBD1. The CDR3 consists of 15 residues. V was pared by 11 bases and J by 3 bases, with 13 bases of the junction left unmatched. Germline-derived CDR1 and CDR2 are ENHRY and SYGVKD.

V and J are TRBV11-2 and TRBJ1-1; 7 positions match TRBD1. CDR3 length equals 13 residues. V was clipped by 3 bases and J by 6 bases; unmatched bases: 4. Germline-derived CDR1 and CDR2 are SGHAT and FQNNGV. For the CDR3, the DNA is TGTGCCAGCAGCTTTGACAGGGACCCTGAAGCTTTCTTT. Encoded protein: CASSFDRDPEAFF.

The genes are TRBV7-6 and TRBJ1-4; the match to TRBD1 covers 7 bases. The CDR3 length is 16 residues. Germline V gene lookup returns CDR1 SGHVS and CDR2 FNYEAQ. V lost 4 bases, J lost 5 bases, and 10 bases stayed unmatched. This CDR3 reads CASSSSYRGANEKLFF. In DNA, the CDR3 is TGTGCCAGCAGCTCTTCTTACAGGGGCGCAAATGAAAAACTGTTTTTT.

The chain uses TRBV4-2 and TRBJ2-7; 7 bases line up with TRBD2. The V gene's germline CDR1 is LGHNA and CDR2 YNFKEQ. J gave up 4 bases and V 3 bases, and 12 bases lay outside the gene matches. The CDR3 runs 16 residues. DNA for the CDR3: TGTGCCAGCAGCCAGGATGCCGGGCTAGCGGAATACGAGCAGTACTTC. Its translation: CASSQDAGLAEYEQYF.

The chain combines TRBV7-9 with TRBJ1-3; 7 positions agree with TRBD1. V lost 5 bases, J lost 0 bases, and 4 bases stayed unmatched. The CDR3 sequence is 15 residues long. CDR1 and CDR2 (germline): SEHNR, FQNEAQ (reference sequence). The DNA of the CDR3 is TGTGCCAGCAGCCGTGACAGGGTCTCTGGAAACACCATATATTTT. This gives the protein CASSRDRVSGNTIYF.

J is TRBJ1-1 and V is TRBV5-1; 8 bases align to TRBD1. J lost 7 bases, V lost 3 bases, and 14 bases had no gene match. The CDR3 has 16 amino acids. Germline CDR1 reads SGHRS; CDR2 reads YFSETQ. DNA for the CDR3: TGCGCCAGCAGCTCGGATCAGGGGGCGCAACTGAATGAAGCTTTCTTT. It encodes CASSSDQGAQLNEAFF.

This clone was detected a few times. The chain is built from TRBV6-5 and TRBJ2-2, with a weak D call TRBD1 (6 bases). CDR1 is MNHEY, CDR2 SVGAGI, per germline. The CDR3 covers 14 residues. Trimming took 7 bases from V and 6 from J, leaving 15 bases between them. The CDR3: CASNLQGPAGELFF. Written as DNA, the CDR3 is TGTGCCAGCAATTTACAGGGACCGGCCGGGGAGCTGTTTTTT.

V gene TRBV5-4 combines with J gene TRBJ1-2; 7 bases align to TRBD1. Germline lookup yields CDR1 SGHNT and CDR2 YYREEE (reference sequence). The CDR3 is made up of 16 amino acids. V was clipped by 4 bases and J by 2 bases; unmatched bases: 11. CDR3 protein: CASSRDRRNTNYGYTF. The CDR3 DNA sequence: TGTGCCAGCAGCCGGGACAGAAGAAATACGAACTATGGCTACACCTTC.

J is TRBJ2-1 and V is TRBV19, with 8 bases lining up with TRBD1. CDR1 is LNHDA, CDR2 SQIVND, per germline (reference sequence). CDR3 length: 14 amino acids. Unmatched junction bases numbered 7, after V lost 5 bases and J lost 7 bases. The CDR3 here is CASSRRQGSNEQFF. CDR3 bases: TGTGCCAGTAGTCGCCGACAGGGGTCAAATGAGCAGTTCTTC. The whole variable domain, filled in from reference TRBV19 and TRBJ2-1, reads DGGITQSPKYLFRKEGQNVTLSCEQNLNHDAMYWYRQDPGQGLRLIYYSQIVNDFQKGDIAEGYSVSREKKESFPLTVTSAQKNPTAFYLCASSRRQGSNEQFFGPGTRLTVL.

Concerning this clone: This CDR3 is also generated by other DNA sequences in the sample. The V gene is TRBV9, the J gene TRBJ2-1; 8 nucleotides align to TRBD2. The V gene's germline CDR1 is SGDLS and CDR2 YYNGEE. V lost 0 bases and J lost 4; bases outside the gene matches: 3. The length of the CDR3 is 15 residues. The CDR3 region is CASSVAGGPYNEQFF. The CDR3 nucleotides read TGTGCCAGCAGCGTAGCGGGAGGGCCTTACAATGAGCAGTTCTTC.